The clone carrying this T cell receptor (beta chain) was picked up many times. Its target is unknown. The source of the sample is a study of regulatory T cells in long-lasting Graves disease. Points from the study as a whole: It was in persistent disease that TRBV28, TRBJ1-2 and TRBJ2-5 were favored.

Assembly of TCR beta libraries relied on iRepertoire HTBI primers together with Arm-PCR of CDR3 regions. TCRdb re-called the multiplex PCR reads through MiXCR, storing one row per CDR3 protein. The sample consists of 530,000 or so distinct CDR3 sequences, 13% of them appearing once. This CDR3 has 13 amino acids. Per the germline V gene, CDR1 is KGHDR and CDR2 is SFDVKD. Trimming removed 6 bases at V and 4 bases at J, with 12 bases between. Indicated time point: newly diagnosed GD, antithyroid drugs for less than 3 months. Generation of the TCR library employed RNA extracted from PBMCs. These data were also filed under a second study, of T cells in Graves' hyperthyroidism and ophthalmopathy. That study adds: Aged 18 to 65, the patients had hyperthyroidism that was newly diagnosed and had lasted under 2 months. A first-round RT-PCR of the TCR CDR3 used the HTBI primer set. Ophthalmopathy, which appeared later, was predicted by the model a median roughly 6.4 months before onset.

Sequencing was performed on peripheral blood mononuclear cells (PBMCs), taken at new diagnosis, from a patient treated with antithyroid drugs. The rearrangement links TRBV24-1 to TRBJ2-7, with D perhaps being TRBD1 or TRBD2 (6 bases each). The source is a man aged 25 to 40 with Graves disease. The CDR3 sequence: CATSPGGEYEQYF. The CDR3 region has the DNA TGTGCCACCAGTCCCGGGGGCGAATACGAGCAGTACTTC.